The next 14 T cell receptor beta chains were all read from a single sample in a study of OX40 agonist ivuxolimab in advanced cancers. Receptors were amplified or captured by the immunoSEQ multiplex PCR assay. As stored in TCRdb, this immuneACCESS dataset retains in-frame rearrangements with V and J assigned. A fraction of the clones does not appear; measured against another copy, unresolved V genes explain less than half of the discrepancy, and the remainder lacks a known reason. The sample yields more than 55,000 clones; more than 65% were counted once. The ten largest clonotypes hold just under 6.5% of the sample. The input for sequencing was CD4+ or CD8+ T cells sorted from blood, taken in a trial of the OX40 agonist ivuxolimab. Receptor source: an adult with an advanced solid tumor such as melanoma, head and neck, liver or kidney cancer.

The chain recombines TRBV6-6 with TRBJ2-7; 7 nucleotides match TRBD1. Unmatched junction bases numbered 5, after V lost 2 bases and J lost 1 base. Germline CDR1 and CDR2: MNHNY and SVGAGI (reference sequence). This CDR3 has 15 amino acids. CDR3 DNA sequence: TGTGCCAGCAGTTACAGGGGGCGCGAGTCCTACGAGCAGTACTTC. Encoded protein: CASSYRGRESYEQYF.

This clone has more than one count but fewer than ten. The chain recombines TRBV5-4 with TRBJ2-5; D is undetermined. Trimming stripped 4 bases from V and 4 bases from J, with 8 bases between. CDR1 and CDR2 (germline): SGHNT, YYREEE (reference sequence). This CDR3 has 12 residues. CDR3: CASSPFGETQYF. CDR3 DNA: TGTGCCAGCAGCCCTTTCGGAGAGACCCAGTACTTC.

This clone was seen only a few times. V is TRBV25-1 and J is TRBJ1-1; no clear D gene. Germline lookup yields CDR1 MGHDK and CDR2 SYGVNS. This CDR3 contains 17 residues. The V and J ends lost 6 bases and 1 base respectively, with 21 bases between them. This CDR3 reads CASSTSRLWAENTEAFF. The CDR3 coding sequence is TGTGCCAGCAGCACTAGCCGTTTATGGGCCGAGAACACTGAAGCTTTCTTT.

About this clone: A read error may produce the germline difference seen at one junction end. This rearrangement joins TRBV15 to TRBJ2-3, with 7 bases aligning to TRBD2. The CDR3 is 13 amino acids. CDR1 is LNHNV, CDR2 YYDKDF, per germline (reference sequence). The CDR3 loop reads CATSRVPSGPATF. CDR3 DNA sequence: TGTGCCACCAGCAGAGTCCCTAGCGGACCCGCTACCTTT.

The J gene is TRBJ2-2, the V gene TRBV7-9; the match to TRBD1 covers 9 bases. The CDR3 spans 17 residues. V shed 5 bases, J shed 7 bases, and the junction held 14 bases outside the gene matches. Germline assignment: CDR1 SEHNR and CDR2 FQNEAQ (reference sequence). The CDR3 is CASSTPPGQGLGGELFF. The CDR3 nucleotides read TGTGCCAGCAGCACCCCTCCGGGACAGGGATTAGGCGGGGAGCTGTTTTTT.

The genes are TRBV9 and TRBJ1-2; D is ambiguous. The germline V gene has CDR1 SGDLS and CDR2 YYNGEE. This CDR3 spans 15 amino acids. Trimming removed 0 bases at V and 0 bases at J, with 9 bases between. Here the CDR3 DNA reads TGTGCCAGCAGCGTAGGACGTCGCTCTAACTATGGCTACACCTTC. Translated: CASSVGRRSNYGYTF.

V and J are TRBV25-1 and TRBJ2-7; no reliable D call. CDR1 and CDR2 from the germline V gene are MGHDK and SYGVNS. The V and J ends lost 6 bases and 2 bases respectively, with 8 bases between them. This CDR3 is built from 12 residues. Here the CDR3 DNA reads TGTGCCAGCAGGGGTTCAACCTACGAGCAGTACTTC. It encodes CASRGSTYEQYF.

The table lists this clone with a count of one. The rearrangement joins TRBV2 to TRBJ2-5; 12 bases are a match to TRBD2. After removal of 4 bases from V and 3 bases from J, the junction contained 18 bases not matched to a gene. Germline values: CDR1 SNHLY, CDR2 FYNNEI. There are 20 residues in the CDR3. The CDR3 coding sequence is TGTGCCAGCAGTGGCGTCGGCGGGGCTCAGACTAGCGGGGGAAAAGAGACCCAGTACTTC. The encoded protein is CASSGVGGAQTSGGKETQYF.

Only a few counts were recorded for this clone. The chain uses TRBV14 and TRBJ2-5, with D unresolved. V was pared by 0 bases and J by 5 bases, with 10 bases between. The germline gives CDR1 SGHDN, CDR2 FVKESK. The CDR3 consists of 14 residues. The DNA for the CDR3 is TGTGCCAGCAGCCAAGATAAAGTCCGGGAGACCCAGTACTTC. As protein: CASSQDKVRETQYF. Combining the CDR3 with reference TRBV14 and TRBJ2-5 gives the whole variable domain EAGVTQFPSHSVIEKGQTVTLRCDPISGHDNLYWYRRVMGKEIKFLLHFVKESKQDESGMPNNRFLAERTGGTYSTLKVQPAELEDSGVYFCASSQDKVRETQYFGPGTRLLVL.

About this clone itself: It may be a read error: a sequence one base away is much more abundant. The CDR3 DNA is TGCGCCAGCAGCGAGACAGGGAGCACAGATACGCAGTATTTT. Translating it yields CASSETGSTDTQYF. The chain has TRBV5-1 and TRBJ2-3; TRBD1 matches at 7 bases. After removal of 4 bases from V and 0 bases from J, the junction contained 2 bases not matched to a gene. The CDR3 contains 14 residues. Germline loops: CDR1 SGHRS, CDR2 YFSETQ.

The CDR3, as DNA: TGTGCCAGCAGCTTGGGACAGGGCGTATCAGAGACCCAGTACTTC. It yields the protein CASSLGQGVSETQYF. The chain has TRBV7-8 and TRBJ2-5; 9 bases agree with TRBD1. V dropped 3 bases and J dropped 4; count of bases not matched to a gene: 6. The CDR3 consists of 15 residues. Per the germline V gene, CDR1 is SGHVS and CDR2 is FQNEAQ.

The rearrangement uses TRBV4-1 and TRBJ1-1, with D uncertain. V dropped 3 bases and J dropped 8 bases, with 13 bases sitting between them. Germline CDR1 is MGHRA and CDR2 is YSYEKL. The CDR3 extends over 13 amino acids. This CDR3 reads CASSQGGRLEAFF. In DNA, the CDR3 is TGCGCCAGCAGCCAGGGAGGGCGGTTAGAAGCTTTCTTT.

This clone came up once. The J gene is TRBJ2-2, the V gene TRBV5-1, with unresolved D. The length of the CDR3 is 14 residues. Germline CDR1 SGHRS, CDR2 YFSETQ. V lost 0 bases and J lost 6, with 9 bases in between. CDR3 residues: CASSLAAGSGELFF. The CDR3 DNA sequence: TGCGCCAGCAGCTTGGCAGCCGGGTCCGGGGAGCTGTTTTTT.

V is TRBV11-3 and J is TRBJ2-7; D gene uncertain. Germline values: CDR1 SGHNT, CDR2 YENEEA. Deletions cut 6 bases from V and 0 bases from J, with 12 bases between. This CDR3 contains 14 residues. The CDR3 sequence: CASSPGSLSYEQYF. Here the CDR3 DNA reads TGTGCCAGCAGTCCCGGGTCACTCTCCTACGAGCAGTACTTC. Full variable domain (missing parts from reference TRBV11-3 and TRBJ2-7): EAGVVQSPRYKIIEKKQPVAFWCNPISGHNTLYWYLQNLGQGPELLIRYENEEAVDDSQLPKDRFSAERLKGVDSTLKIQPAELGDSAVYLCASSPGSLSYEQYFGPGTRLTVT.